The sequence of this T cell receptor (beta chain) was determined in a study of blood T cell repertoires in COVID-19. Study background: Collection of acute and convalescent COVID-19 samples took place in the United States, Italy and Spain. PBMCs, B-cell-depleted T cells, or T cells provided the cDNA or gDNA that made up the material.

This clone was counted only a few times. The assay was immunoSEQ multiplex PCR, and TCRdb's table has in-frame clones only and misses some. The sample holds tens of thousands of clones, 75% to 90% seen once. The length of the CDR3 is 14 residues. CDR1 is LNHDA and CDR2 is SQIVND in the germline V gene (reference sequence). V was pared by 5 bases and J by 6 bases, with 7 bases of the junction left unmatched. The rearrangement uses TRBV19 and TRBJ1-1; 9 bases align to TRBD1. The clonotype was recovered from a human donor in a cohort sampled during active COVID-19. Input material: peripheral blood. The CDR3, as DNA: TGTGCCAGTAGTTCGGGACAGGGTTATGCTGAAGCTTTCTTT. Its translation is CASSSGQGYAEAFF.